This TCR beta chain was observed in a study of blood T cell repertoires in COVID-19. The V end lost 0 bases, the J end lost 2 bases, and 20 bases lay between the germline ends. This CDR3 has 18 residues. Germline CDR1 and CDR2: SGDLS and YYNGEE. Libraries were prepared by immunoSEQ multiplex PCR; TCRdb keeps only in-frame clonotypes and omits some of them. The sample shows around 170,000 clones, about 86% of them seen only once. The chain joins TRBV9 to TRBJ2-5; TRBD2 might be the D (6 bases). This TCR came from a man aged 25 to 40 with active or convalescent COVID-19. The sequencing sample was made of peripheral blood. This CDR3 is CASSVDLGFPSEQETQYF. CDR3 sequence (DNA): TGTGCCAGCAGCGTAGACCTAGGTTTCCCTAGCGAGCAAGAGACCCAGTACTTC. The full variable domain, completed using reference TRBV9 and TRBJ2-5, is DSGVTQTPKHLITATGQRVTLRCSPRSGDLSVYWYQQSLDQGLQFLIQYYNGEERAKGNILERFSAQQFPDLHSELNLSSLELGDSALYFCASSVDLGFPSEQETQYFGPGTRLLVL.